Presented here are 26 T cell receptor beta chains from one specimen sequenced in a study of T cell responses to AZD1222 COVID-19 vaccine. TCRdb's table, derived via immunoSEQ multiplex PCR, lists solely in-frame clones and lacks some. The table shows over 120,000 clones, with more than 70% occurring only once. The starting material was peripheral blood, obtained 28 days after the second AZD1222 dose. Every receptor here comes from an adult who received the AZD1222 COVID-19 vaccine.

The CDR3: CSVDLGLVPNEQYF. CDR3 DNA: TGCAGCGTTGATCTGGGACTAGTCCCAAACGAGCAGTACTTC. This chain uses TRBV29-1 with TRBJ2-7; 8 bases agree with TRBD2. After removal of 3 bases from V and 5 bases from J, the junction contained 9 bases not matched to a gene. Germline CDR1 reads SQVTM; CDR2 reads ANQGSEA. The CDR3 length is 14 residues.

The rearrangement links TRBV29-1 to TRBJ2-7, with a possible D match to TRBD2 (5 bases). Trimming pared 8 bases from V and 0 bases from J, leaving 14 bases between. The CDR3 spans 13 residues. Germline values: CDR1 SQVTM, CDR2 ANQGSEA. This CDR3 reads CSFRGQSSYEQYF. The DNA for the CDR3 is TGCAGCTTCCGCGGGCAGAGCTCCTACGAGCAGTACTTC.

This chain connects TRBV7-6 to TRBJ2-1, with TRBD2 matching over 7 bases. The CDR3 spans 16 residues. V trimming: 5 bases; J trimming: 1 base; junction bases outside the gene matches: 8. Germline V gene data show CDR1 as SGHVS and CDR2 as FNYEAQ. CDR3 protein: CASSPVSAGSYNEQFF. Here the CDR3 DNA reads TGTGCCAGCAGCCCTGTCTCAGCGGGGTCCTACAATGAGCAGTTCTTC.

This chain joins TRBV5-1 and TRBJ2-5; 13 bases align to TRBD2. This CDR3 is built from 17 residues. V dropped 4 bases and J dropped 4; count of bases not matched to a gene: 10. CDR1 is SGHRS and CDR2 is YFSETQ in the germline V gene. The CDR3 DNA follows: TGCGCCAGCAGCCGAACTCCATGGACTAGCGGGAGAGAGACCCAGTACTTC. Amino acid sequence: CASSRTPWTSGRETQYF.

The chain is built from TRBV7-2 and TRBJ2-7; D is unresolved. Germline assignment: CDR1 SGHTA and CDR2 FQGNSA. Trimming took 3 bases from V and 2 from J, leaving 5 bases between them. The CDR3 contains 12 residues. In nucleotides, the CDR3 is TGTGCCAGCAGCTTTCGCCCCTACGAGCAGTACTTC. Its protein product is CASSFRPYEQYF.

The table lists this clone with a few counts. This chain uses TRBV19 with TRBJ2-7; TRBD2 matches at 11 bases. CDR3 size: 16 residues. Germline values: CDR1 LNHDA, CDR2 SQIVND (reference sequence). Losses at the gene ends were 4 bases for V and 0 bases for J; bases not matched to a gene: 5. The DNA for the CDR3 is TGTGCCAGTAGTACTCCAACTAGCGGGAGCTCCTACGAGCAGTACTTC. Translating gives CASSTPTSGSSYEQYF. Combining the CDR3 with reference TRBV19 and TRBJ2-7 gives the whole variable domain DGGITQSPKYLFRKEGQNVTLSCEQNLNHDAMYWYRQDPGQGLRLIYYSQIVNDFQKGDIAEGYSVSREKKESFPLTVTSAQKNPTAFYLCASSTPTSGSSYEQYFGPGTRLTVT.

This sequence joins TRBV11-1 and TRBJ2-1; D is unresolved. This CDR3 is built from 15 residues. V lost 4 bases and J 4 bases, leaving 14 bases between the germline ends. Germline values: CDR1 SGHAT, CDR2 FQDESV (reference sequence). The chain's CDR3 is CASSSKLDSYNEQFF. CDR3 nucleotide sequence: TGTGCCAGCAGCTCAAAATTAGACTCGTACAATGAGCAGTTCTTC. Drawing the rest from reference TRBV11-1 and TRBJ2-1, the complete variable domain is EAEVAQSPRYKITEKSQAVAFWCDPISGHATLYWYRQILGQGPELLVQFQDESVVDDSQLPKDRFSAERLKGVDSTLKIQPAELGDSAMYLCASSSKLDSYNEQFFGPGTRLTVL.

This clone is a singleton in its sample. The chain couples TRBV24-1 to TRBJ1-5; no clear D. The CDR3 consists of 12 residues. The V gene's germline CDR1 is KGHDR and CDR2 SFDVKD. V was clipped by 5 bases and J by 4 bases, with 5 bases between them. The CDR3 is CATSASNQPQHF. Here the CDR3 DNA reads TGTGCCACCAGTGCCTCTAATCAGCCCCAGCATTTT.

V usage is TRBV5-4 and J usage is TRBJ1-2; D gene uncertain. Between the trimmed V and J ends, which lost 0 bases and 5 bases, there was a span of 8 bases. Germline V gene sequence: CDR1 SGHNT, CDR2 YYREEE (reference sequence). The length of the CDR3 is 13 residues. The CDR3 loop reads CASSLVGIYGYTF. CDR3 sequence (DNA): TGTGCCAGCAGCTTGGTAGGGATTTATGGCTACACCTTC. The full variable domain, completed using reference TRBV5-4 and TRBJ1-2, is ETGVTQSPTHLIKTRGQQVTLRCSSQSGHNTVSWYQQALGQGPQFIFQYYREEENGRGNFPPRFSGLQFPNYSSELNVNALELDDSALYLCASSLVGIYGYTFGSGTRLTVV.

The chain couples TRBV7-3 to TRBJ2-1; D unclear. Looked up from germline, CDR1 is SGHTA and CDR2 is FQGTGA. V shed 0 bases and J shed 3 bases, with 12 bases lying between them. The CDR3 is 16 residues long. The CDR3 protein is CASSLTLRTNYNEQFF. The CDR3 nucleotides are TGTGCCAGCAGCTTAACTTTAAGGACCAACTACAATGAGCAGTTCTTC.

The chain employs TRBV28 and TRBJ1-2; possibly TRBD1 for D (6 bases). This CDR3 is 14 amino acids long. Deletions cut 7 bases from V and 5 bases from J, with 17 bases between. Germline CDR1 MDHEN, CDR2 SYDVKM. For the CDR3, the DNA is TGTGCCAGCACCCTGGGGGGGGCTGGGTATGGCTACACCTTC. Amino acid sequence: CASTLGGAGYGYTF.

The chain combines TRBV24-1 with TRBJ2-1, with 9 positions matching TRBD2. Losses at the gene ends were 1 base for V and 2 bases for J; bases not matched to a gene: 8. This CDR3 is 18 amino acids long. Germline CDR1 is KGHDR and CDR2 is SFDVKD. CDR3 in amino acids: CATSDFSGGTSPYNEQFF. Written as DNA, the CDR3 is TGTGCCACCAGTGATTTCAGCGGCGGGACTAGCCCCTACAATGAGCAGTTCTTC.

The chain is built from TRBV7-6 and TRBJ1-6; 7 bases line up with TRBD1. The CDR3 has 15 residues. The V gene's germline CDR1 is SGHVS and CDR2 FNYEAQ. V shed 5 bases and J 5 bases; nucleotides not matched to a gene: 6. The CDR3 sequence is CASSPDRADNSPLHF. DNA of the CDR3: TGTGCCAGCAGCCCCGACAGGGCCGATAATTCACCCCTCCACTTT.

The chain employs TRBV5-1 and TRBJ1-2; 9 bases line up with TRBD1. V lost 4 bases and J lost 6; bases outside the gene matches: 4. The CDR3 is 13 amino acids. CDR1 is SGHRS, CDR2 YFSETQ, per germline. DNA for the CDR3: TGCGCCAGCAGCAAGGGACAGGGAGATGGCTACACCTTC. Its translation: CASSKGQGDGYTF.

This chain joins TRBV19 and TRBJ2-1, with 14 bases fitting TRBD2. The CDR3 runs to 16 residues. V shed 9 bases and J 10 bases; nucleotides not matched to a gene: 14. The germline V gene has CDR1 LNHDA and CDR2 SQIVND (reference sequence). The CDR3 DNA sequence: TGTGCCAGAGATATACCGGGACTAGCGGGAGTCGTAGAGCAGTTCTTC. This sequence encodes CARDIPGLAGVVEQFF.

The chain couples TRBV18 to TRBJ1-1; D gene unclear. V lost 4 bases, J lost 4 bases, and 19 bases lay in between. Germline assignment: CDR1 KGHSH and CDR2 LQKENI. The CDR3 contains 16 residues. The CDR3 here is CASSRGPRREGTEAFF. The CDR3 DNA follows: TGTGCCAGCTCACGAGGACCGCGTCGAGAGGGCACTGAAGCTTTCTTT.

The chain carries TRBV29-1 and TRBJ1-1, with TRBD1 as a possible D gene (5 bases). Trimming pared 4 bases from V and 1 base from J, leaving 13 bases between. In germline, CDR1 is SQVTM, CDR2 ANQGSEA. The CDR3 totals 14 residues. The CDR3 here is CSVARLGQNTEAFF. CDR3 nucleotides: TGCAGCGTTGCTAGACTAGGACAGAACACTGAAGCTTTCTTT.

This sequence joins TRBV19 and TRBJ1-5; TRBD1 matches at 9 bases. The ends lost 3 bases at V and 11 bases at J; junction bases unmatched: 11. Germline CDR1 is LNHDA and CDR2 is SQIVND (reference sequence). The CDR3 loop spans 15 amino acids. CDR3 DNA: TGTGCCAGTAGTATCGGACAGGGGTATTTCGAAGCCCAGCATTTT. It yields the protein CASSIGQGYFEAQHF.

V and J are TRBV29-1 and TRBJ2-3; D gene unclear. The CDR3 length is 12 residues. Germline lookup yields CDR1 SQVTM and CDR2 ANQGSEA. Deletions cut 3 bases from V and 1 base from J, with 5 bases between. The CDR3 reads CSVEIGTDTQYF. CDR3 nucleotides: TGCAGCGTTGAGATAGGCACAGATACGCAGTATTTT.

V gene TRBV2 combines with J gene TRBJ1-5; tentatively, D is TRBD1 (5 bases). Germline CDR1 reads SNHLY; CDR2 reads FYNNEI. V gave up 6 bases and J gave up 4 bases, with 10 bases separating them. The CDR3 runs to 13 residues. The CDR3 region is CASRGGVNQPQHF. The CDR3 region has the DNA TGTGCCAGCAGGGGAGGGGTGAATCAGCCCCAGCATTTT. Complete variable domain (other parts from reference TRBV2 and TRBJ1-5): EPEVTQTPSHQVTQMGQEVILRCVPISNHLYFYWYRQILGQKVEFLVSFYNNEISEKSEIFDDQFSVERPDGSNFTLKIRSTKLEDSAMYFCASRGGVNQPQHFGDGTRLSIL.

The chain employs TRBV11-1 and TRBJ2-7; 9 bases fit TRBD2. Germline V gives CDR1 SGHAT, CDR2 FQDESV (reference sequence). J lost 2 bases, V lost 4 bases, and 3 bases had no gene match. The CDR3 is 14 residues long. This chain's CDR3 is CASSSLAGPYEQYF. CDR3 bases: TGTGCCAGCAGCTCTCTAGCGGGGCCCTACGAGCAGTACTTC.

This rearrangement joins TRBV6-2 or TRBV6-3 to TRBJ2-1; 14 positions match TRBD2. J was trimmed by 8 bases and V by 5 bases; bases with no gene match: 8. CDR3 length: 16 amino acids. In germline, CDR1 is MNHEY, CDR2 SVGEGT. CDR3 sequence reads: CASSPGTSGSLHEQFF. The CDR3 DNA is TGTGCCAGCAGTCCCGGGACTAGCGGGAGCTTGCATGAGCAGTTCTTC.

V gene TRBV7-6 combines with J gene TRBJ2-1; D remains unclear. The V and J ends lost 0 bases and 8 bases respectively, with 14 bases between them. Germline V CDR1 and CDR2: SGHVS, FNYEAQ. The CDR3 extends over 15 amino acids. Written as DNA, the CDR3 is TGTGCCAGCAGCTTAGCGTCCAGACCTGGGGATGAGCAGTTCTTC. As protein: CASSLASRPGDEQFF.

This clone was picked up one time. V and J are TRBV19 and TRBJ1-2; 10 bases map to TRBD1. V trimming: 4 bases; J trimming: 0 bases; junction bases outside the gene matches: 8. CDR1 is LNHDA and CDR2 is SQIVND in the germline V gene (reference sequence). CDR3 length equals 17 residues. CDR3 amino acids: CASSTSGQGYSNYGYTF. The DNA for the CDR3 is TGTGCCAGTAGTACATCGGGACAGGGGTACTCTAACTATGGCTACACCTTC.

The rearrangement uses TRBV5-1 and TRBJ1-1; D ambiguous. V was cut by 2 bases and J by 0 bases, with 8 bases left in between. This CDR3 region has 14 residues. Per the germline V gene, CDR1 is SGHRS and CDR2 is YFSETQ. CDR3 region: CASSLEVMNTEAFF. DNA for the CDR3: TGCGCCAGCAGCTTAGAGGTCATGAACACTGAAGCTTTCTTT.

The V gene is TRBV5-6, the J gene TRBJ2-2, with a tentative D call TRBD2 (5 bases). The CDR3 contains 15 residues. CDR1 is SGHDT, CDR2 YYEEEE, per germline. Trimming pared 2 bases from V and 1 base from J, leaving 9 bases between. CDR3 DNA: TGTGCCAGCAGCTTCGAGCGGATGAACACCGGGGAGCTGTTTTTT. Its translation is CASSFERMNTGELFF.